The next 25 T cell receptor beta chains were all read from a single sample in a study of response to subunit inactivated influenza vaccine. Via MiXCR, TCRdb re-called the RT-PCR reads, giving one row per CDR3 protein. This sample has approximately 230,000 distinct CDR3 sequences; approximately 12% occur once, and the top ten carry roughly 7.7%. Material: non-naive T cells sorted from PBMCs, obtained 14 to 15 days before vaccination. Every receptor here comes from a man aged 50-59 years who received an inactivated influenza vaccine.

The rearrangement uses TRBV7-8 and TRBJ2-3; tentatively, D is TRBD1 (6 bases). This CDR3 is 14 amino acids long. Trimming cost V 5 bases and J 8 bases, with 17 bases left between them. CDR1 is SGHVS and CDR2 is FQNEAQ in the germline V gene. The CDR3 sequence: CASSQGTSQITQYF. In DNA form, the CDR3 reads TGTGCCAGCAGCCAAGGGACATCTCAGATTACGCAGTATTTT.

This clonotype was counted between two and nine times. This chain uses TRBV5-8 with TRBJ1-2; a weak D match, TRBD1 (6 bases). CDR1 SGHTS and CDR2 YDEGEE come from the germline V gene. With 2 bases removed from V and 4 bases from J, the gap between germline ends came to 18 bases. The CDR3 runs to 16 residues. CDR3 protein: CASSFKTGTPPYGYTF. The CDR3 DNA is TGTGCCAGCAGCTTCAAGACCGGGACACCACCCTATGGCTACACCTTC.

This clonotype turned up a few times. The chain uses TRBV20-1 and TRBJ2-2, with TRBD1 as a possible D gene (5 bases). This CDR3 is 16 amino acids long. V lost 4 bases, J lost 1 base, and 16 bases lay in between. Germline CDR1 is DFQATT and CDR2 is SNEGSKA (reference sequence). CDR3 region: CSAKGMGQGNTGELFF. For the CDR3, the DNA is TGCAGTGCTAAGGGGATGGGGCAGGGGAACACCGGGGAGCTGTTTTTT.

CDR3 loop: CASSQDRAGGAFF. The DNA of the CDR3 is TGTGCCAGCAGCCAAGATCGGGCCGGCGGGGCTTTCTTT. The chain couples TRBV4-2 to TRBJ1-1; D not certain. V dropped 0 bases and J dropped 11 bases, with 13 bases sitting between them. The CDR3 length is 13 residues. The germline V gene has CDR1 LGHNA and CDR2 YNFKEQ.

The J gene is TRBJ2-5, the V gene TRBV3-1; D remains ambiguous. Germline V gene lookup returns CDR1 LGHDT and CDR2 YNNKEL (reference sequence). The germline V and J ends were trimmed by 1 base and 2 bases, with 8 bases remaining between them. CDR3 length: 14 amino acids. The CDR3 DNA reads as TGTGCCAGCAGCCAAGTTGAGTGGCAAGAGACCCAGTACTTC. Its protein is CASSQVEWQETQYF.

This clonotype came up a few times. The chain joins TRBV27 to TRBJ2-1; 7 nucleotides align to TRBD1. Germline-derived CDR1 and CDR2 are MNHEY and SMNVEV (reference sequence). The CDR3 extends over 13 amino acids. V was pared by 5 bases and J by 10 bases, with 8 bases of the junction left unmatched. CDR3 in DNA: TGTGCCAGCAGTCCAGGGGGAATAGGGGAGCAGTTCTTC. Its translation is CASSPGGIGEQFF.

V and J are TRBV4-2 and TRBJ1-3; no firm D call. The CDR3 extends over 12 amino acids. Deletions cut 1 base from V and 10 bases from J, with 8 bases between. Germline-derived CDR1 and CDR2 are LGHNA and YNFKEQ. CDR3 bases: TGTGCCAGCAGCCAAGTCTCGGAAACCATATATTTT. As protein: CASSQVSETIYF.

For this clonotype: It may be a read error: a sequence one base away is much more abundant. V gene TRBV9 combines with J gene TRBJ1-6; no firm D call. V was shortened by 3 bases and J by 9 bases, with 7 bases between the two germline ends. Germline V gene data show CDR1 as SGDLS and CDR2 as YYNGEE. The CDR3 runs to 12 residues. The CDR3 coding sequence is TGTGCCAGCAGCGGGGCGGGTTCACCCCTCCACTTT. It translates to CASSGAGSPLHF.

Many counts were recorded for this clonotype. This chain uses TRBV4-3 with TRBJ2-3; D is unclear. Germline CDR1 and CDR2: LGHNA and YSLEER. The CDR3 extends over 13 amino acids. The V end was cut by 0 bases, the J end by 6 bases, with 7 bases between. The chain's CDR3 is CASSQEIADTQYF. Here the CDR3 DNA reads TGCGCCAGCAGCCAAGAAATCGCGGATACGCAGTATTTT.

There are many counts of this clonotype. This rearrangement joins TRBV5-1 to TRBJ2-2; TRBD1 aligns across 7 bases. Germline CDR1 and CDR2: SGHRS and YFSETQ. The CDR3 has 15 residues. Trimming took 4 bases from V and 1 from J; bases not matched to a gene: 4. CDR3 sequence reads: CASSPGQLNTGELFF. In nucleotides, the CDR3 is TGCGCCAGCAGCCCGGGACAGTTGAACACCGGGGAGCTGTTTTTT.

V gene TRBV6-1 combines with J gene TRBJ2-7; the D gene could be TRBD1 or TRBD2 (7 bases each). The CDR3 length is 14 residues. Trimming stripped 5 bases from V and 9 bases from J, with 20 bases between. Germline V gene lookup returns CDR1 MNHNS and CDR2 SASEGT. The CDR3 DNA is TGTGCCAGCAGTCCCCCGGGGAGGGGGCGGGGGCAGTACTTC. Translation: CASSPPGRGRGQYF.

V is TRBV7-8 and J is TRBJ2-1, with TRBD2 matching 7 bases. V gave up 5 bases and J gave up 6 bases; unmatched junction bases: 4. The length of the CDR3 is 13 residues. Germline-derived CDR1 and CDR2 are SGHVS and FQNEAQ. The CDR3 here is CASSVGTTNEQFF. The CDR3 DNA reads TGTGCCAGCAGCGTCGGGACTACCAATGAGCAGTTCTTC.

The gene calls are TRBV12-3 or TRBV12-4 and TRBJ2-7; TRBD1 agrees at 8 bases. The CDR3 has 15 residues. With V trimmed by 7 bases and J by 0 bases, 8 bases remained unmatched. The CDR3 region is CASNDRQGSSYEQYF. DNA for the CDR3: TGTGCCAGCAATGACCGACAGGGGAGCTCCTACGAGCAGTACTTC.

CDR3 residues: CASSLGRGQGEQFF. The CDR3 nucleotides read TGCGCCAGCAGCTTGGGAAGGGGGCAGGGTGAGCAGTTCTTC. The chain links TRBV5-1 to TRBJ2-1; 7 bases are a match to TRBD1. This CDR3 comprises 14 residues. Germline CDR1 is SGHRS and CDR2 is YFSETQ. The V gene end was trimmed by 0 bases and the J gene end by 9 bases; junction bases not matched to a gene: 6.

This clonotype occurred many times. The rearrangement uses TRBV6-2 or TRBV6-3 and TRBJ2-5, with 7 bases matching TRBD1. J was trimmed by 5 bases and V by 6 bases; bases with no gene match: 12. From germline, CDR1 is MNHEY and CDR2 SVGEGT. This CDR3 is built from 15 residues. The CDR3 DNA follows: TGTGCCAGCAGCAAGGGACAGAAGATGGGGGAGACCCAGTACTTC. Its protein is CASSKGQKMGETQYF.

This clonotype was seen a handful of times. This rearrangement joins TRBV7-8 to TRBJ2-7; 7 bases are a match to TRBD1. The V segment lost 0 bases and the J segment 6 bases; nucleotides outside the gene matches: 2. The germline CDR1 and CDR2 sequences are SGHVS and FQNEAQ. The length of the CDR3 is 13 residues. The CDR3 loop reads CASSLAPGGEQYF. The CDR3 bases are TGTGCCAGCAGCTTAGCTCCAGGGGGCGAGCAGTACTTC.

In this sample, this clonotype turned up a few times. This rearrangement joins TRBV11-2 to TRBJ2-7; D is possibly TRBD2 (6 bases). V lost 5 bases and J 0 bases, leaving 29 bases between the germline ends. In germline, CDR1 is SGHAT, CDR2 FQNNGV. This CDR3 has 20 residues. CDR3 coding DNA: TGTGCCAGCAGCCCCCTGGCGGGACCTATTGGGGCCACTTACTCCTACGAGCAGTACTTC. Translating it yields CASSPLAGPIGATYSYEQYF. Together with reference TRBV11-2 and TRBJ2-7, the CDR3 gives the full variable domain: EAGVAQSPRYKIIEKRQSVAFWCNPISGHATLYWYQQILGQGPKLLIQFQNNGVVDDSQLPKDRFSAERLKGVDSTLKIQPAKLEDSAVYLCASSPLAGPIGATYSYEQYFGPGTRLTVT.

The rearrangement joins TRBV29-1 to TRBJ2-1; D gene uncertain. The CDR3 sequence is 13 residues long. V was trimmed by 4 bases and J by 6 bases, leaving 13 bases between them. Germline V gives CDR1 SQVTM, CDR2 ANQGSEA. CDR3 protein: CSVGYTSPNEQFF. The CDR3 DNA is TGCAGCGTTGGGTATACGAGTCCCAATGAGCAGTTCTTC.

This clonotype showed up many times. CDR3 DNA sequence: TGTGCCAGCAGCCCTTTAGACACCGGGGAGCTGTTTTTT. Protein product: CASSPLDTGELFF. The chain combines TRBV3-1 with TRBJ2-2; D uncertain. This CDR3 has 13 amino acids. CDR1 is LGHDT, CDR2 YNNKEL, per germline (reference sequence). V lost 4 bases, J lost 3 bases, and 6 bases lay in between.

V and J are TRBV11-2 and TRBJ1-6, with TRBD1 matching 10 bases. The CDR3 totals 16 residues. CDR1 and CDR2 (germline): SGHAT, FQNNGV. With 5 bases clipped from V and 10 bases from J, the junction kept 11 bases outside the gene matches. For the CDR3, the DNA is TGTGCCAGCAGCCTTAGCGGGACAGGGGTTTTCTCACCCCTCCACTTT. Translating gives CASSLSGTGVFSPLHF.

V gene TRBV5-1 combines with J gene TRBJ1-2; weak D call: TRBD1 (5 bases). This CDR3 spans 15 amino acids. Germline lookup yields CDR1 SGHRS and CDR2 YFSETQ. Trimming took off 0 bases at V and 0 bases at J, with 9 bases between the two ends. This CDR3 reads CASSLGQTSNYGYTF. Here the CDR3 DNA reads TGCGCCAGCAGCTTGGGACAGACGTCTAACTATGGCTACACCTTC.

This clonotype was counted only a few times. The CDR3 DNA reads TGCAGTGCTAGACCACACCTACAGGGGAACACTGAAGCTTTCTTT. It encodes CSARPHLQGNTEAFF. The V call is TRBV20-1, the J call TRBJ1-1, with D maybe TRBD1 (6 bases). The germline V and J ends were trimmed by 2 bases and 1 base, with 14 bases remaining between them. This CDR3 has 15 residues. CDR1 is DFQATT and CDR2 is SNEGSKA in the germline V gene (reference sequence).

The chain joins TRBV6-5 to TRBJ2-1; the match to TRBD2 covers 8 bases. Germline V gives CDR1 MNHEY, CDR2 SVGAGI. The trim removed 2 bases at V and 5 bases at J, leaving 11 bases unmatched. The CDR3 totals 17 residues. As DNA, the CDR3 is TGTGCCAGCAGTTACGAAGTCTCGGGGGGGGCCCACAATGAGCAGTTCTTC. Amino acid sequence: CASSYEVSGGAHNEQFF.

The sample holds a few counts of this clonotype. The V gene is TRBV10-3, the J gene TRBJ1-6; no clear D. V lost 0 bases and J 3 bases, leaving 9 bases between the germline ends. Germline V gene lookup returns CDR1 ENHRY and CDR2 SYGVKD. The CDR3 covers 16 residues. For the CDR3, the DNA is TGTGCCATCAGTGAGTCGGCGGGCATCTATAATTCACCCCTCCACTTT. Its protein is CAISESAGIYNSPLHF.

This clonotype was counted a single time. The chain carries TRBV5-6 and TRBJ1-6; D is unclear. CDR1 and CDR2 (germline): SGHDT, YYEEEE. The CDR3 spans 15 residues. The V end lost 0 bases, the J end lost 7 bases, and 11 bases lay between the germline ends. CDR3 sequence: CASSLGGTLNSPLHF. The CDR3 DNA reads as TGTGCCAGCAGCTTGGGAGGAACGCTAAATTCACCCCTCCACTTT.